These 2 T cell receptor beta chains came from one sample sequenced in a study of T cell repertoires in cytomegalovirus infection. TCRdb ran MiXCR on the reads and lists one entry per CDR3 protein. The repertoire holds approximately 500,000 distinct CDR3 sequences, with less than 30% as singletons. The sequenced sample was PBMCs. The receptors here all came from a human donor in good health (CMV status not recorded). Some clones in this sample may be carry-over from other donors' samples.

The chain combines TRBV12-3 or TRBV12-4 with TRBJ1-2; 9 bases agree with TRBD1. With V trimmed by 8 bases and J by 4 bases, 11 bases remained unmatched. This CDR3 is built from 15 residues. The CDR3 loop reads CASGTRGQGVYGYTF. CDR3 coding DNA: TGTGCCAGCGGAACGCGGGGACAGGGAGTCTATGGCTACACCTTC.

The chain recombines TRBV29-1 with TRBJ1-2; a weak D match, TRBD1 (5 bases). The CDR3 spans 13 residues. CDR1 and CDR2 from the germline V gene are SQVTM and ANQGSEA. Trimming cost V 7 bases and J 0 bases, with 12 bases left between them. In DNA form, the CDR3 reads TGCAGCGCCCAAGGGGCAGCTAACTATGGCTACACCTTC. This sequence encodes CSAQGAANYGYTF.